This TCR beta chain was sequenced in a study of blood T cell repertoires in COVID-19. Study-wide context: There were acute and convalescent COVID-19 samples, and they came from the United States, Italy and Spain. Sources were T cells, B-cell-depleted T cells, or PBMCs; the material itself was cDNA or gDNA.

Per the original data handling: The authors estimated nucleated cell counts from reference gene primer amplification. Some clones are missing from TCRdb's copy, which holds only in-frame ones; the method was immunoSEQ multiplex PCR. V and J calls and clone size are those listed in that table; D and trimming were worked out from the DNA. The sample carries more than 55,000 clones, more than 70% recorded once. V lost 1 base and J 0 bases, leaving 10 bases between the germline ends. There are 15 residues in the CDR3. Germline V CDR1 and CDR2: SGHVS, FQNEAQ. The chain couples TRBV7-8 to TRBJ2-7; the D gene is possibly TRBD2 (5 bases). Input material: peripheral blood. The clonotype comes from a woman in her seventies with acute or convalescent COVID-19. As DNA, the CDR3 is TGTGCCAGCAGCTTAGAACCGGGAACCTCCTACGAGCAGTACTTC. Its translation: CASSLEPGTSYEQYF.